This T cell receptor (beta chain) was sequenced during a study of blood T cell repertoires in COVID-19. Sequencing was performed with immunoSEQ multiplex PCR; in TCRdb, only in-frame clones are kept and a portion is missing. The sample consists of approximately 260,000 clones, roughly 85% of them appearing once. Trimming at V came to 2 bases and at J to 7 bases, leaving 12 bases not matched to a gene. From germline, CDR1 is SGHVS and CDR2 FQNEAQ. This CDR3 comprises 17 residues. The specimen was peripheral blood. The J gene is TRBJ2-7, the V gene TRBV7-8, with 12 bases identical to TRBD2. The origin of this receptor is a man between 60 and 70 years old who had recovered from COVID-19. The DNA of the CDR3 is TGTGCCAGCAGCTTAAGAGGGACTAGCGGGCCTCTGGGGGAGCAGTACTTC. It specifies CASSLRGTSGPLGEQYF.